This passage covers 32 T cell receptor beta chains from one sample sequenced in a study of cytomegalovirus exposure and HLA in healthy donors. Vbeta (60) and Jbeta (13) primers were used in the PCR. The repertoire was sequenced with immunoSEQ multiplex PCR; TCRdb's copy has only in-frame clones and lacks some. Of around 150,000 clones in the sample, around three fifths were seen once. Sequencing was done on a sample of PBMCs. The receptors were sampled from a male donor in good health and CMV-seronegative.

The CDR3 loop reads CASSWDSSYEQYF. CDR3 coding DNA: TGCGCCAGCAGCTGGGACAGCTCCTACGAGCAGTACTTC. The rearrangement joins TRBV5-1 to TRBJ2-7; 7 bases are shared with TRBD1. V shed 3 bases, J shed 0 bases, and the junction held 0 bases outside the gene matches. Germline V gives CDR1 SGHRS, CDR2 YFSETQ. This CDR3 is 13 amino acids long. Using reference TRBV5-1 and TRBJ2-7 for the parts outside the CDR3, the full variable domain is KAGVTQTPRYLIKTRGQQVTLSCSPISGHRSVSWYQQTPGQGLQFLFEYFSETQRNKGNFPGRFSGRQFSNSRSEMNVSTLELGDSALYLCASSWDSSYEQYFGPGTRLTVT.

The chain recombines TRBV6-1 with TRBJ1-4; D may be TRBD1 (6 bases). CDR1 and CDR2 from the germline V gene are MNHNS and SASEGT. The V end lost 0 bases, the J end lost 4 bases, and 12 bases lay between the germline ends. The CDR3 has 16 residues. In DNA form, the CDR3 reads TGTGCCAGCAGTGAAGCTGTTGCAGGGGTTAATGAAAAACTGTTTTTT. This codes for CASSEAVAGVNEKLFF.

V usage is TRBV4-3 and J usage is TRBJ1-4, with TRBD1 identical over 9 bases. The CDR3 runs to 18 residues. Per the germline V gene, CDR1 is LGHNA and CDR2 is YSLEER. The trim removed 3 bases at V and 2 bases at J, leaving 10 bases unmatched. CDR3 residues: CASSQTGTGLGTNEKLFF. The CDR3 DNA follows: TGCGCCAGCAGCCAGACCGGGACAGGGCTAGGGACTAATGAAAAACTGTTTTTT.

The chain employs TRBV11-1 and TRBJ1-1; TRBD1 matches at 9 bases. The V gene end was trimmed by 5 bases and the J gene end by 1 base; junction bases not matched to a gene: 8. CDR3 length: 16 amino acids. Germline V gives CDR1 SGHAT, CDR2 FQDESV (reference sequence). DNA of the CDR3: TGTGCCAGCAGCCCCGGGGGGACAGGGCGGAACACTGAAGCTTTCTTT. Its protein product is CASSPGGTGRNTEAFF. Complete variable domain (other parts from reference TRBV11-1 and TRBJ1-1): EAEVAQSPRYKITEKSQAVAFWCDPISGHATLYWYRQILGQGPELLVQFQDESVVDDSQLPKDRFSAERLKGVDSTLKIQPAELGDSAMYLCASSPGGTGRNTEAFFGQGTRLTVV.

The chain recombines TRBV29-1 with TRBJ2-7; TRBD1 matches at 7 bases. J lost 4 bases, V lost 0 bases, and 12 bases had no gene match. CDR3 length equals 16 residues. Germline loops: CDR1 SQVTM, CDR2 ANQGSEA. The CDR3 protein is CSVEDRRWQGDYEQYF. The CDR3 DNA sequence: TGCAGCGTTGAAGATCGCCGTTGGCAGGGGGATTACGAGCAGTACTTC.

The gene calls are TRBV18 and TRBJ1-1; D not certain. CDR3 size: 14 residues. Germline-derived CDR1 and CDR2 are KGHSH and LQKENI. Trimming cost V 11 bases and J 1 base, with 17 bases left between them. The CDR3 DNA reads TGTGCCGCCACGAGGGAATATGAGAACACTGAAGCTTTCTTT. Its translation: CAATREYENTEAFF.

The rearrangement links TRBV14 to TRBJ2-3; TRBD1 matches at 7 bases. V lost 1 base and J lost 5; bases outside the gene matches: 3. The CDR3 contains 14 residues. Germline lookup yields CDR1 SGHDN and CDR2 FVKESK. The CDR3 loop is CASSQVRGRDTQYF. CDR3 sequence (DNA): TGTGCCAGCAGCCAAGTAAGGGGGCGAGATACGCAGTATTTT.

The chain joins TRBV6-6 to TRBJ1-5, with TRBD1 as a possible D gene (6 bases). Germline-derived CDR1 and CDR2 are MNHNY and SVGAGI (reference sequence). The CDR3 is 13 residues long. V lost 6 bases and J lost 7, with 13 bases in between. CDR3 loop: CASSQQGSQPQHF. CDR3 DNA: TGTGCCAGCAGCCAACAGGGATCCCAGCCCCAGCATTTT.

The table lists this clone with a few counts. This chain joins TRBV7-2 and TRBJ1-1, with D uncertain. The germline gives CDR1 SGHTA, CDR2 FQGNSA. Trimming pared 5 bases from V and 3 bases from J, leaving 16 bases between. The CDR3 has 15 residues. The CDR3 DNA reads as TGTGCCAGCAGCCCATACAGCGGGCAGCACACTGAAGCTTTCTTT. Protein sequence: CASSPYSGQHTEAFF.

The chain combines TRBV6-5 with TRBJ2-1, with TRBD1 as a possible D gene (6 bases). Trimming removed 4 bases at V and 8 bases at J, with 12 bases between. The CDR3 has 13 amino acids. Germline-derived CDR1 and CDR2 are MNHEY and SVGAGI. CDR3 sequence (DNA): TGTGCCAGCAGTTTTGGACAGTTTGATGAGCAGTTCTTC. This encodes CASSFGQFDEQFF.

This clone was detected a few times. V usage is TRBV11-2 and J usage is TRBJ2-5, with 11 bases aligning to TRBD2. Per the germline V gene, CDR1 is SGHAT and CDR2 is FQNNGV. The CDR3 loop spans 15 amino acids. Germline trimming cut 5 bases from V and 5 bases from J; bases unmatched to any gene: 7. DNA for the CDR3: TGTGCCAGCAGCACCCCGGGACTAGCGGAGGAGACCCAGTACTTC. It yields the protein CASSTPGLAEETQYF. Full variable domain (rest looked up from reference TRBV11-2 and TRBJ2-5): EAGVAQSPRYKIIEKRQSVAFWCNPISGHATLYWYQQILGQGPKLLIQFQNNGVVDDSQLPKDRFSAERLKGVDSTLKIQPAKLEDSAVYLCASSTPGLAEETQYFGPGTRLLVL.

This sequence joins TRBV25-1 and TRBJ2-7; possibly TRBD1 for D (5 bases). V shed 1 base and J shed 4 bases, with 14 bases lying between them. The CDR3 totals 15 residues. The germline CDR1 and CDR2 sequences are MGHDK and SYGVNS. The CDR3 nucleotides are TGTGCCAGCAGTGAATTCCGTACGACAGTGTACGAGCAGTACTTC. It specifies CASSEFRTTVYEQYF.

The genes are TRBV7-6 and TRBJ2-3; 7 bases agree with TRBD2. V shed 10 bases, J shed 0 bases, and the junction held 7 bases outside the gene matches. CDR3 length equals 14 residues. Per the germline V gene, CDR1 is SGHVS and CDR2 is FNYEAQ. CDR3 nucleotide sequence: TGTGCCACAAGGGGAGGGGTTAGCACAGATACGCAGTATTTT. Translation gives CATRGGVSTDTQYF.

The chain recombines TRBV6-5 with TRBJ1-1; D gene ambiguous. With 4 bases removed from V and 1 base from J, the gap between germline ends came to 7 bases. Germline values: CDR1 MNHEY, CDR2 SVGAGI. The length of the CDR3 is 13 residues. CDR3 sequence: CASSWGANTEAFF. CDR3 nucleotides: TGTGCCAGCAGTTGGGGAGCGAACACTGAAGCTTTCTTT.

The rearrangement joins TRBV27 to TRBJ1-2; 8 bases line up with TRBD1. The CDR3 is made up of 15 amino acids. With 4 bases clipped from V and 7 bases from J, the junction kept 11 bases outside the gene matches. Germline CDR1 MNHEY, CDR2 SMNVEV (reference sequence). The DNA of the CDR3 is TGTGCCAGCAGTTCGACCGGGACAGGACATAGTGGCTACACCTTC. Translation: CASSSTGTGHSGYTF.

In this sample, this clone turned up a few times. The V and J genes are TRBV4-1 and TRBJ2-7; D remains ambiguous. V lost 1 base and J 6 bases, leaving 10 bases between the germline ends. Germline V CDR1 and CDR2: MGHRA, YSYEKL. The CDR3 covers 13 residues. The chain's CDR3 is CASSQVVWSEQYF. The CDR3 DNA follows: TGCGCCAGCAGCCAAGTAGTGTGGAGCGAGCAGTACTTC.

There are a few counts of this clone. The gene calls are TRBV7-2 and TRBJ2-7; D possibly corresponds to TRBD2 (7 bases). V shed 1 base and J shed 2 bases, with 15 bases lying between them. The CDR3 has 16 amino acids. Germline V gene data show CDR1 as SGHTA and CDR2 as FQGNSA. The CDR3 protein is CASSLGGGGGAYEQYF. The CDR3 nucleotides read TGTGCCAGCAGCTTAGGCGGGGGAGGGGGAGCCTACGAGCAGTACTTC. The full variable domain, with the rest looked up from reference TRBV7-2 and TRBJ2-7, is GAGVSQSPSNKVTEKGKDVELRCDPISGHTALYWYRQSLGQGLEFLIYFQGNSAPDKSGLPSDRFSAERTGGSVSTLTIQRTQQEDSAVYLCASSLGGGGGAYEQYFGPGTRLTVT.

This chain uses TRBV6-5 with TRBJ2-7, with 10 nucleotides matching TRBD1. The V gene's germline CDR1 is MNHEY and CDR2 SVGAGI. The CDR3 length is 15 residues. V lost 6 bases and J lost 6; bases outside the gene matches: 11. CDR3 loop: CASRTTGTGEGEQYF. The CDR3 DNA sequence: TGTGCCAGCAGGACCACCGGGACAGGGGAGGGCGAGCAGTACTTC.

The gene calls are TRBV27 and TRBJ2-1; the match to TRBD1 covers 10 bases. V shed 3 bases, J shed 10 bases, and the junction held 12 bases outside the gene matches. This CDR3 has 16 residues. CDR1 is MNHEY, CDR2 SMNVEV, per germline (reference sequence). CDR3 protein: CASSFPAGTGVSEQFF. The CDR3 DNA follows: TGTGCCAGCAGTTTTCCAGCCGGGACAGGGGTCAGCGAGCAGTTCTTC.

The chain recombines TRBV5-1 with TRBJ2-5; TRBD2 agrees at 9 bases. V lost 4 bases to trimming and J lost 2 bases; unmatched junction nucleotides: 9. The length of the CDR3 is 16 residues. CDR1 is SGHRS, CDR2 YFSETQ, per germline. CDR3 in amino acids: CASSRSTAGGQETQYF. The CDR3 DNA follows: TGCGCCAGCAGCCGGTCGACAGCGGGGGGACAAGAGACCCAGTACTTC.

The genes are TRBV6-5 and TRBJ2-5, with 7 positions matching TRBD1. There are 14 residues in the CDR3. The V and J ends lost 0 bases and 5 bases, in that order; junction bases with no gene match: 3. In germline, CDR1 is MNHEY, CDR2 SVGAGI. The chain's CDR3 is CASSYSTGWETQYF. The CDR3 DNA is TGTGCCAGCAGTTACTCGACAGGGTGGGAGACCCAGTACTTC.

This clone occurred a few times. V and J are TRBV4-3 and TRBJ1-4, with a tentative D call TRBD1 (6 bases). CDR3 length: 15 amino acids. Looked up from germline, CDR1 is LGHNA and CDR2 is YSLEER. V was shortened by 0 bases and J by 5 bases, with 10 bases between the two germline ends. The CDR3 spells CASSQDRGKNEKLFF. The DNA for the CDR3 is TGCGCCAGCAGCCAAGATAGGGGGAAAAATGAAAAACTGTTTTTT.

Regarding this clone: The junction does not match germline at one end; this may be a read error. The V and J genes are TRBV7-9 and TRBJ2-7; perhaps D is TRBD1 or TRBD2 (5 bases each). The CDR3 has 12 residues. Germline CDR1 is SEHNR and CDR2 is FQNEAQ (reference sequence). The CDR3 region is CSSSGDSYEQYF. The DNA of the CDR3 is TGTTCCAGCAGCGGCGACAGCTACGAGCAGTACTTC.

This clone has a handful of counts. This chain links TRBV5-4 with TRBJ2-3; 10 bases match TRBD2. The CDR3 extends over 15 amino acids. Germline CDR1 reads SGHNT; CDR2 reads YYREEE (reference sequence). J gave up 3 bases and V 3 bases, and 4 bases lay outside the gene matches. CDR3 nucleotide sequence: TGTGCCAGCAGCTCCAGCGGGGGGGCAACAGATACGCAGTATTTT. This sequence encodes CASSSSGGATDTQYF.

This clone was found a few times. This chain uses TRBV5-1 with TRBJ1-3; D possibly corresponds to TRBD1 (5 bases). The CDR3 runs 15 residues. Germline values: CDR1 SGHRS, CDR2 YFSETQ. With 0 bases removed from V and 0 bases from J, the gap between germline ends came to 7 bases. This chain's CDR3 is CASSLDRFSGNTIYF. The CDR3 nucleotides read TGCGCCAGCAGCTTGGACAGGTTCTCTGGAAACACCATATATTTT. Drawing the rest from reference TRBV5-1 and TRBJ1-3, the complete variable domain is KAGVTQTPRYLIKTRGQQVTLSCSPISGHRSVSWYQQTPGQGLQFLFEYFSETQRNKGNFPGRFSGRQFSNSRSEMNVSTLELGDSALYLCASSLDRFSGNTIYFGEGSWLTVV.

V is TRBV4-1 and J is TRBJ1-4; 7 bases are shared with TRBD1. Unmatched junction bases numbered 11, after V lost 1 base and J lost 12 bases. The CDR3 has 15 amino acids. Germline CDR1 is MGHRA and CDR2 is YSYEKL. The CDR3 DNA reads as TGCGCCAGCAGCCAAGGGGCCCTCCGGGACAGACAACTGTTTTTT. As protein: CASSQGALRDRQLFF.

This clone turned up a few times. This chain joins TRBV4-2 and TRBJ1-6; TRBD1 matches 7 bases. Germline loops: CDR1 LGHNA, CDR2 YNFKEQ. After removal of 2 bases from V and 0 bases from J, the junction contained 4 bases not matched to a gene. There are 17 residues in the CDR3. CDR3 region: CASSQPTGSSYNSPLHF. The DNA of the CDR3 is TGTGCCAGCAGCCAACCGACAGGGAGCTCCTATAATTCACCCCTCCACTTT.

This chain connects TRBV7-8 to TRBJ1-4; 7 positions agree with TRBD1. Germline-derived CDR1 and CDR2 are SGHVS and FQNEAQ. This CDR3 has 14 amino acids. J gave up 5 bases and V 5 bases, and 5 bases lay outside the gene matches. The DNA of the CDR3 is TGTGCCAGCAGCATCACACAGGGGAATGAAAAACTGTTTTTT. Translated, it gives CASSITQGNEKLFF.

This rearrangement joins TRBV7-8 to TRBJ2-2; 10 nucleotides line up with TRBD2. CDR1 is SGHVS, CDR2 FQNEAQ, per germline. V lost 6 bases, J lost 1 base, and 5 bases stayed unmatched. The CDR3 has 16 amino acids. CDR3 DNA sequence: TGTGCCAGCAGATCGCGACTAGCGGGGAACACCGGGGAGCTGTTTTTT. Translated, it gives CASRSRLAGNTGELFF.

The chain combines TRBV11-2 with TRBJ2-1; TRBD2 matches at 13 bases. Per germline, CDR1 SGHAT and CDR2 FQNNGV. There are 15 residues in the CDR3. The V and J ends lost 5 bases and 6 bases, in that order; junction bases with no gene match: 4. CDR3 residues: CASSPTSGGVNEQFF. The DNA for the CDR3 is TGTGCCAGCAGCCCCACTAGCGGGGGGGTCAATGAGCAGTTCTTC.

The chain combines TRBV5-1 with TRBJ2-7; 7 nucleotides line up with TRBD2. Germline V gene data show CDR1 as SGHRS and CDR2 as YFSETQ. The length of the CDR3 is 13 residues. V lost 6 bases, J lost 2 bases, and 5 bases stayed unmatched. CDR3 sequence reads: CASNMGGAYEQYF. The CDR3 coding sequence is TGCGCCAGCAATATGGGGGGGGCCTACGAGCAGTACTTC.

As regards this clone: Its ends do not fully match the called genes, so a read error is possible. J is TRBJ2-7 and V is TRBV7-9; 7 positions match TRBD1. CDR1 is SEHNR, CDR2 FQNEAQ, per germline (reference sequence). The CDR3 is made up of 14 amino acids. CDR3 region: CSSSVNQGQSRQYF. The CDR3 DNA follows: TGTTCCAGCAGCGTAAACCAGGGACAGAGTCGGCAGTACTTC.